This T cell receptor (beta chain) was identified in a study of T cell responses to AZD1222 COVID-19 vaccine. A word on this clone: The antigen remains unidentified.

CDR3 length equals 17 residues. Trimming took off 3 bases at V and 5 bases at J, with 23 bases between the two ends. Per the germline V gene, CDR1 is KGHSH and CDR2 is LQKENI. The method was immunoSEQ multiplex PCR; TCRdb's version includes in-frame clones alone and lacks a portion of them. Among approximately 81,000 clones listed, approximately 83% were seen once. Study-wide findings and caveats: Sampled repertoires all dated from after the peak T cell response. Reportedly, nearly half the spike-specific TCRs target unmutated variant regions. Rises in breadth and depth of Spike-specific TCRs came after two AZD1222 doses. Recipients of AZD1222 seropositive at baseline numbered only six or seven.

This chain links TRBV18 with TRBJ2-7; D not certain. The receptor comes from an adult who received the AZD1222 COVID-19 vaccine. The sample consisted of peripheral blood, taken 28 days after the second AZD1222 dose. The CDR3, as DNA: TGTGCCAGCTCACCTACTATCTACGGCAGGCAGAGTCACGAGCAGTACTTC. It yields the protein CASSPTIYGRQSHEQYF.